One and the same sample provided the 18 T cell receptor beta chains below, sequenced in a study of blood T cells in healthy people across ages. Combining a sample-barcoded 5' primer with a J-beta primer mix, a second PCR ran for roughly 6 to 12 cycles. Via MiXCR, TCRdb re-called the 5' RACE reads, giving one row per CDR3 protein. The sample contains roughly 900,000 distinct CDR3 sequences, 25% to 30% of which appear only once. Sequenced sample: blood. The receptors here all came from a woman older than 75 in good health.

V is TRBV3-1 and J is TRBJ1-3; 10 nucleotides line up with TRBD1. Trimming at V came to 5 bases and at J to 6 bases, leaving 7 bases not matched to a gene. The CDR3 consists of 15 residues. The germline V gene encodes CDR1 LGHDT and CDR2 YNNKEL (reference sequence). CDR3 in amino acids: CASSGRTGGANTIYF. CDR3 nucleotide sequence: TGTGCCAGCAGCGGACGGACAGGGGGTGCAAACACCATATATTTT.

Turning to this clonotype: Since a much larger clone is just one base distant, this may be a read error. The rearrangement uses TRBV20-1 and TRBJ2-1; no firm D call. The CDR3 runs to 15 residues. Germline V gene data show CDR1 as DFQATT and CDR2 as SNEGSKA (reference sequence). Between the trimmed V and J ends, which lost 1 base and 5 bases, there was a span of 15 bases. CDR3 protein: CSARASLQKDNEQFF. The CDR3 nucleotides are TGCAGTGCTAGAGCGAGCCTCCAAAAGGACAATGAGCAGTTCTTC.

The rearrangement uses TRBV12-3 or TRBV12-4 and TRBJ2-3; weak D call: TRBD2 (5 bases). This CDR3 spans 15 amino acids. V was clipped by 6 bases and J by 1 base, with 14 bases between them. The CDR3 loop reads CASRGLGVRTDTQYF. The CDR3 coding sequence is TGTGCCAGCAGAGGCCTCGGGGTTCGCACAGATACGCAGTATTTT.

V and J are TRBV6-1 and TRBJ2-7; 9 bases fit TRBD1. Germline assignment: CDR1 MNHNS and CDR2 SASEGT. This CDR3 region has 18 residues. The junction had 13 bases not matched to a gene; V was cut back by 0 bases and J by 4 bases. For the CDR3, the DNA is TGTGCCAGCAGTGAAGCGGACAGGGGACTCAATCCGATATACGAGCAGTACTTC. Protein product: CASSEADRGLNPIYEQYF.

In the case of this clonotype: A junction end diverges from the germline sequence, so it may reflect a read error. The chain uses TRBV5-6 and TRBJ2-6, with D unresolved. Germline loops: CDR1 SGHDT, CDR2 YYEEEE. This CDR3 has 14 amino acids. The CDR3: CASSLYAGTNVLTF. For the CDR3, the DNA is TGTGCCAGCAGCTTGTACGCTGGGACCAACGTCCTGACTTTC.

This clonotype was seen only a few times. The chain has TRBV24-1 and TRBJ2-3; D is possibly TRBD1 (6 bases). The germline V gene has CDR1 KGHDR and CDR2 SFDVKD. The CDR3 totals 17 residues. The ends were cut back, 3 bases at V and 2 bases at J, with 17 bases in the middle. This CDR3 reads CATSDRDTWKFTDTQYF. The CDR3 DNA reads as TGTGCCACCAGTGATCGGGACACCTGGAAATTCACAGATACGCAGTATTTT.

The chain is built from TRBV5-1 and TRBJ2-5; 10 nucleotides line up with TRBD2. After removal of 4 bases from V and 3 bases from J, the junction contained 6 bases not matched to a gene. The CDR3 contains 15 residues. The V gene's germline CDR1 is SGHRS and CDR2 YFSETQ. Here the CDR3 DNA reads TGCGCCAGCAGCCTTAGCGGGGGGTCGGAAGAGACCCAGTACTTC. Translated: CASSLSGGSEETQYF.

Turning to this clonotype: Being one base from a much bigger clone, this may be a read error. The rearrangement joins TRBV9 to TRBJ2-5; TRBD2 is a possible D gene (5 bases). CDR1 and CDR2 from the germline V gene are SGDLS and YYNGEE. V was cut by 0 bases and J by 7 bases, with 10 bases left in between. The CDR3 sequence is 13 residues long. The CDR3 bases are TGTGCCAGCAGCGTAGCTAGCTGCGGGACCCAGTACTTC. Amino acids: CASSVASCGTQYF.

The chain couples TRBV29-1 to TRBJ2-1; D is tentatively TRBD1 or TRBD2 (5 bases each). This CDR3 has 13 residues. Germline CDR1 reads SQVTM; CDR2 reads ANQGSEA. Here the CDR3 reads CSGTGAVGNEQFF. The CDR3 DNA is TGCAGTGGAACCGGGGCGGTCGGCAATGAGCAGTTCTTC.

This chain joins TRBV28 and TRBJ1-5; 8 bases are a match to TRBD1. Unmatched junction bases numbered 10, after V lost 6 bases and J lost 6 bases. Germline loops: CDR1 MDHEN, CDR2 SYDVKM. This CDR3 is built from 15 residues. The CDR3 region is CASSRQGRVGQPQHF. The CDR3 bases are TGTGCCAGCAGCCGACAGGGGAGGGTTGGTCAGCCCCAGCATTTT.

The chain uses TRBV3-1 and TRBJ1-5, with D perhaps TRBD1 (5 bases). V was clipped by 4 bases and J by 7 bases, with 11 bases between them. Germline lookup yields CDR1 LGHDT and CDR2 YNNKEL (reference sequence). The CDR3 contains 13 residues. CDR3 nucleotide sequence: TGTGCCAGCAGCCCGTTGGGGGACCAGCCCCAGCATTTT. Its protein product is CASSPLGDQPQHF.

This clonotype was detected ten times or more. The genes are TRBV11-2 and TRBJ2-3; possibly TRBD2 for D (5 bases). Trimming took 4 bases from V and 2 from J, leaving 13 bases between them. The CDR3 length is 15 residues. Germline lookup yields CDR1 SGHAT and CDR2 FQNNGV. CDR3 DNA: TGTGCCAGCAGCTCGAGGGCCTCGGACACAGATACGCAGTATTTT. It specifies CASSSRASDTDTQYF. The full variable domain, completed using reference TRBV11-2 and TRBJ2-3, is EAGVAQSPRYKIIEKRQSVAFWCNPISGHATLYWYQQILGQGPKLLIQFQNNGVVDDSQLPKDRFSAERLKGVDSTLKIQPAKLEDSAVYLCASSSRASDTDTQYFGPGTRLTVL.

Only a few counts were recorded for this clonotype. This chain uses TRBV7-2 with TRBJ2-5; TRBD2 matches at 8 bases. CDR1 and CDR2 from the germline V gene are SGHTA and FQGNSA. V lost 1 base, J lost 3 bases, and 4 bases stayed unmatched. The CDR3 sequence is 15 residues long. The CDR3 nucleotides are TGTGCCAGCAGCTTAGGGGGACTAGTAAAAGAGACCCAGTACTTC. Translation gives CASSLGGLVKETQYF.

This clonotype has at least ten counts. The chain is built from TRBV20-1 and TRBJ2-3; 11 positions agree with TRBD2. The junction had 5 bases not matched to a gene; V was cut back by 1 base and J by 2 bases. The germline CDR1 and CDR2 sequences are DFQATT and SNEGSKA (reference sequence). This CDR3 is 16 amino acids long. The CDR3 sequence is CSARATSGAFTDTQYF. The CDR3 DNA is TGCAGTGCTAGAGCGACTAGCGGGGCCTTCACAGATACGCAGTATTTT.

Comment on this clonotype: This may be a read error: a much more frequent sequence differs by one nucleotide. The chain uses TRBV5-4 and TRBJ2-1; the D is unclear. From germline, CDR1 is SGHNT and CDR2 YYREEE (reference sequence). The CDR3 has 13 amino acids. Trimming removed 2 bases from V and 13 bases from J, with 16 bases in between. The CDR3 here is CASSLTTEETQFF. CDR3 DNA sequence: TGTGCCAGCAGCTTAACTACGGAAGAGACCCAGTTCTTC.

This clonotype has more than one count but fewer than ten. Given a much more abundant clone one base away, this may be a read error. The J gene is TRBJ1-4, the V gene TRBV10-3; 9 positions match TRBD1. Germline CDR1 and CDR2: ENHRY and SYGVKD. CDR3 size: 13 residues. The CDR3 protein is CAISGQGQEKRFF. The CDR3 nucleotides read TGTGCCATCAGCGGACAGGGGCAGGAAAAACGGTTTTTT.

The table lists this clonotype with many counts. The chain combines TRBV7-9 with TRBJ2-5; D gene unclear. Germline V gene sequence: CDR1 SEHNR, CDR2 FQNEAQ (reference sequence). The ends were cut back, 4 bases at V and 2 bases at J, with 17 bases in the middle. This CDR3 comprises 16 residues. The CDR3 here is CASSYPRNRGQETQYF. The CDR3 DNA reads as TGTGCCAGCAGCTACCCTAGGAACCGCGGTCAAGAGACCCAGTACTTC.

J is TRBJ2-6 and V is TRBV20-1, with D possibly called TRBD1 or TRBD2 (5 bases each). Trimming took off 3 bases at V and 3 bases at J, with 15 bases between the two ends. The CDR3 runs to 16 residues. In germline, CDR1 is DFQATT, CDR2 SNEGSKA (reference sequence). The chain's CDR3 is CSASNSGLSGANVLTF. The CDR3 DNA sequence: TGCAGTGCTAGCAATTCGGGGCTGAGTGGGGCCAACGTCCTGACTTTC.